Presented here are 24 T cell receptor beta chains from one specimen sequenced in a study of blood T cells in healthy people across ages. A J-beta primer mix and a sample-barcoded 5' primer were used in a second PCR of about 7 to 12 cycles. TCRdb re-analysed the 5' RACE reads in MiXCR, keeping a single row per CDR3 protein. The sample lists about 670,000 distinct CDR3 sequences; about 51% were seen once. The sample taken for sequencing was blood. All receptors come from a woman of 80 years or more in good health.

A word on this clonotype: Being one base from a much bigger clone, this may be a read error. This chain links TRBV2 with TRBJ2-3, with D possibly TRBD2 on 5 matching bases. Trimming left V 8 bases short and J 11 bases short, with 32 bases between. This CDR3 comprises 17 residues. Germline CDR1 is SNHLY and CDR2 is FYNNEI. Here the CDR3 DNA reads TGTGCCAGCGAGCAAGGGCGGGCTAGCCCTACCGGCAGTGGGCAGTATTTT. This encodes CASEQGRASPTGSGQYF.

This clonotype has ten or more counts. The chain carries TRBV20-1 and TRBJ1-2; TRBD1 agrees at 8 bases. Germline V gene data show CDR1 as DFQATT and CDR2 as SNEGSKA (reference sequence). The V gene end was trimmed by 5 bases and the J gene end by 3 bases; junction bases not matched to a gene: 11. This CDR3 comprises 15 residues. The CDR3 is CSAGPTGESDYGYTF. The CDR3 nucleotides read TGCAGTGCTGGACCGACAGGGGAAAGCGACTATGGCTACACCTTC.

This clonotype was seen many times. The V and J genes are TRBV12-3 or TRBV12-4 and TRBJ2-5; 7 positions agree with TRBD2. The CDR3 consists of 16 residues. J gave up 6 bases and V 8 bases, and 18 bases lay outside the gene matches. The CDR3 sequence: CASSPSRASGSKTQYF. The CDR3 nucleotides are TGTGCCAGCTCTCCTTCGAGGGCTAGCGGTTCTAAGACCCAGTACTTC.

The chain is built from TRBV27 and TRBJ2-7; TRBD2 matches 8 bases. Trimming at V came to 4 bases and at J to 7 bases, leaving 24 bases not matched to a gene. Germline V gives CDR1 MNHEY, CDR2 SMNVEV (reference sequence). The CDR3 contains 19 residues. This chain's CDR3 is CASSSTSTLLAEINNEQYF. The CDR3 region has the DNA TGTGCCAGCAGTTCAACCTCAACCCTACTAGCGGAAATTAACAATGAGCAGTACTTC.

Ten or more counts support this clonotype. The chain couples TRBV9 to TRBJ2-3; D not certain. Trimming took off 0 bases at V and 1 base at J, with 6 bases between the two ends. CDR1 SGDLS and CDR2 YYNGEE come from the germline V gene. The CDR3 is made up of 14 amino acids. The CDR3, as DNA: TGTGCCAGCAGCGTAGCGAGCGGCACAGATACGCAGTATTTT. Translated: CASSVASGTDTQYF.

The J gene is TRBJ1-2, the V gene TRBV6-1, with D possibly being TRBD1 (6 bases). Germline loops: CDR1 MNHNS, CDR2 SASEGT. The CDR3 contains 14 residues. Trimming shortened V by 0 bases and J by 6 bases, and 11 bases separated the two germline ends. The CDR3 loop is CASSEAGGGNGYTF. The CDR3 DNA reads TGTGCCAGCAGTGAAGCAGGGGGGGGAAATGGCTACACCTTC.

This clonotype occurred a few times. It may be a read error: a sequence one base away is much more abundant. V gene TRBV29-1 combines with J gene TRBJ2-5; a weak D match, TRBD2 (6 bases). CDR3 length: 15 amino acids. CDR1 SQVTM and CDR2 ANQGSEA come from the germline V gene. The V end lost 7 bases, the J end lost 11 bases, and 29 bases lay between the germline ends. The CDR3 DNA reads TGCAGCGCGAGCCCTAGCGTAAGCTCCTACAATGAGCAGTACTTC. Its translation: CSASPSVSSYNEQYF.

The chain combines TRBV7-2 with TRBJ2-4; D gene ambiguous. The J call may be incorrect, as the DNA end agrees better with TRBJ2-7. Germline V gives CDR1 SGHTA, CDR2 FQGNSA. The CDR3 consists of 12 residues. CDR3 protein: CASSLLLDEQYF. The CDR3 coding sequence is TGTGCCAGCAGCTTACTTTTGGACGAGCAGTACTTC.

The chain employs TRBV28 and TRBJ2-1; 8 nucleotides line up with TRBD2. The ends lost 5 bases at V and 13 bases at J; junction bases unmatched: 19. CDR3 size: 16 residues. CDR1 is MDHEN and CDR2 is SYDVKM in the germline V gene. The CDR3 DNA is TGTGCCAGCAGTCCTTGGACTAGCCGGACGGAGGAGACCCAGTTCTTC. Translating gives CASSPWTSRTEETQFF.

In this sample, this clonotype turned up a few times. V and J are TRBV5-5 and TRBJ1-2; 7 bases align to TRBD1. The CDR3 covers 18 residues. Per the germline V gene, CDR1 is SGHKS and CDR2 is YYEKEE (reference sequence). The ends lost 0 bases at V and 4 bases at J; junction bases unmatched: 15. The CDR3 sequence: CASSLEVWRGPPIYGYTF. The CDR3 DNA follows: TGTGCCAGCAGCTTGGAAGTGTGGAGGGGGCCACCGATCTATGGCTACACCTTC.

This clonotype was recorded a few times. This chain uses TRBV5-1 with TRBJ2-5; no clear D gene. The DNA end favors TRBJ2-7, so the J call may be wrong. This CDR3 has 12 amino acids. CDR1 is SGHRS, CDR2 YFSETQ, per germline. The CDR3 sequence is CASSSEASEQYF. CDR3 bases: TGCGCCAGCAGCTCCGAGGCCTCCGAGCAGTACTTC.

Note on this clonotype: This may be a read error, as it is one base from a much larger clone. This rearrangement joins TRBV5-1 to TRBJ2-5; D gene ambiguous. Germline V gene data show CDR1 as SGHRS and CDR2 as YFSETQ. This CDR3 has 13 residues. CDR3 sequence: CASGFGKVETQYF. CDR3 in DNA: TGCGCCAGCGGCTTCGGCAAGGTGGAGACCCAGTACTTC.

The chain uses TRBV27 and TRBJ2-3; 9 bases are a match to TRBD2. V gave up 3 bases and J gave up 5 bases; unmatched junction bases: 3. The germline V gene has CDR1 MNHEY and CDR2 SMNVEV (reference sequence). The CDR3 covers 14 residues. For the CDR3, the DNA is TGTGCCAGCAGTTTTGGGACTAGCCTAGATACGCAGTATTTT. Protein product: CASSFGTSLDTQYF.

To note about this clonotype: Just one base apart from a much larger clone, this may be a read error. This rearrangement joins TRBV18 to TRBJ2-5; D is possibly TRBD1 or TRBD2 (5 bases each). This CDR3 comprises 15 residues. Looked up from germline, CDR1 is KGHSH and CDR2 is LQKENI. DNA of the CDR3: TGTGCCAGCCCACCTCCGGGGCGGAATCAAGAGACCCAGTACTTC. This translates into CASPPPGRNQETQYF.

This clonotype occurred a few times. DNA of the CDR3: TGTGCCAGCAGCGTAGGCCTATCTGGCTCCTACAATGAGCAGTTCTTC. Protein: CASSVGLSGSYNEQFF. V usage is TRBV9 and J usage is TRBJ2-1, with D unclear. Trimming removed 0 bases from V and 0 bases from J, with 10 bases in between. The CDR3 is made up of 16 amino acids. The germline gives CDR1 SGDLS, CDR2 YYNGEE.

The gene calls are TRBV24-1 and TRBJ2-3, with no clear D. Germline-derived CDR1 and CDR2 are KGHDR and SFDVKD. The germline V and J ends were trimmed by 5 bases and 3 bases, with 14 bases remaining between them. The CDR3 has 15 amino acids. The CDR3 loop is CATSAHPGETDTQYF. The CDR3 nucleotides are TGTGCCACCAGTGCCCACCCGGGCGAAACAGATACGCAGTATTTT.

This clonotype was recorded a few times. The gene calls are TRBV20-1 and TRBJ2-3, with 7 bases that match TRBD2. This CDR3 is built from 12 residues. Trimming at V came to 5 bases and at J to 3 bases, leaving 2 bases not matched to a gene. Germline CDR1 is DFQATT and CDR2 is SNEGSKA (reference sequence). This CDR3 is CSAGGGTDTQYF. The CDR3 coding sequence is TGCAGTGCTGGCGGGGGAACAGATACGCAGTATTTT.

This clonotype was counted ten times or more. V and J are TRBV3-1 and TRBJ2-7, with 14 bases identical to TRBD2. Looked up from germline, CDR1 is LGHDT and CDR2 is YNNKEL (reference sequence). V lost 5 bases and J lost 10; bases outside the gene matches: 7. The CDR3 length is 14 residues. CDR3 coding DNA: TGTGCCAGCAGCTATGGGACTAGCGGGAGATCCCAGTACTTC. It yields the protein CASSYGTSGRSQYF.

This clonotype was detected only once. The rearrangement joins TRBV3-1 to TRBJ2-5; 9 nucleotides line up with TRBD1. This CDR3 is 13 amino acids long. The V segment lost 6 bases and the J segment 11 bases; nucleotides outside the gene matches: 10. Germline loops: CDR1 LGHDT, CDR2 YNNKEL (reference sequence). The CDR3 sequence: CASRPQGAGEQYF. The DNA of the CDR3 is TGTGCCAGCAGGCCACAGGGGGCTGGTGAGCAGTACTTC.

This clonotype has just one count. The CDR3 is CAISERMRAEAFF. The CDR3 DNA reads TGTGCCATCAGTGAGCGCATGAGGGCTGAAGCTTTCTTT. The chain couples TRBV10-3 to TRBJ1-1, with D unresolved. The CDR3 consists of 13 residues. V lost 2 bases and J lost 6, with 10 bases in between. CDR1 and CDR2 from the germline V gene are ENHRY and SYGVKD.

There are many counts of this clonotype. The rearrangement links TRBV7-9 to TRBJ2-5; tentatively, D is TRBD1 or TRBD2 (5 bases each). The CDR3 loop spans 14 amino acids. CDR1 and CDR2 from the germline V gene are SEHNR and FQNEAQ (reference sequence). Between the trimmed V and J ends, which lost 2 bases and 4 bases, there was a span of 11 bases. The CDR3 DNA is TGTGCCAGCAGCTTAAGGGGAAGCGGAGAGACCCAGTACTTC. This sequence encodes CASSLRGSGETQYF.

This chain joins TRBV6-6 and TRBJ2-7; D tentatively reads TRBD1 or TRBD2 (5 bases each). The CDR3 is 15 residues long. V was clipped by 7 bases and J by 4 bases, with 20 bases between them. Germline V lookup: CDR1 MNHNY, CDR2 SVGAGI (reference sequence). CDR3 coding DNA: TGTGCCAGCAATTTTGGAGGACATTTTCATTACGAGCAGTACTTC. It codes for CASNFGGHFHYEQYF.

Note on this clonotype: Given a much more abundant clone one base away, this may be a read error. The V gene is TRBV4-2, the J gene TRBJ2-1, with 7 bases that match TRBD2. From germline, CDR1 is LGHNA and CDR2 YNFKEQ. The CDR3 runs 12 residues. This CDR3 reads CASNQAGLKQFF. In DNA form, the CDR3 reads TGTGCCAGCAACCAAGCGGGGTTAAAGCAGTTCTTC.

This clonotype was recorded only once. This CDR3 is CASRLQTYGYTF. The CDR3 DNA sequence: TGTGCCAGCAGGTTACAGACCTATGGCTACACCTTC. The chain carries TRBV6-2 or TRBV6-3 and TRBJ1-2; D not resolved. This CDR3 contains 12 residues. The germline V gene has CDR1 MNHEY and CDR2 SVGEGT. V lost 6 bases, J lost 4 bases, and 9 bases lay in between.